This T cell receptor beta chain was sequenced for a study of read filtering for tumor transcriptome and immune sequencing. For the study at large: Transcriptome libraries were built from DNase-treated RNA. TCR-mapped reads were about 4 to 11 million with IR-seq versus 85 to 1273 with RNA-seq.

Molecular barcoded adaptors covering alpha/delta and beta/gamma chains were used on 400 ng RNA. One entry per CDR3 protein results from TCRdb running MiXCR on the reads. Altogether around 23,000 distinct CDR3 sequences are present, 22% being singletons, with the ten largest covering around 46%. With 5 bases removed from V and 4 bases from J, the gap between germline ends came to 21 bases. CDR1 and CDR2 from the germline V gene are MNHEY and SMNVEV (reference sequence). This CDR3 spans 16 amino acids. This clonotype came up many times. Sequencing input: a population of CD138-negative cells sorted from bone marrow. The chain uses TRBV27 and TRBJ2-7; the D call may be TRBD1 or TRBD2 (5 bases each). The sequence came from a donor at least 40 years old with multiple myeloma. CDR3 coding DNA: TGTGCCAGCAGTCAGAGGTCCGCAGGGCCGGGGTACGAGCAGTACTTC. Amino acids: CASSQRSAGPGYEQYF.